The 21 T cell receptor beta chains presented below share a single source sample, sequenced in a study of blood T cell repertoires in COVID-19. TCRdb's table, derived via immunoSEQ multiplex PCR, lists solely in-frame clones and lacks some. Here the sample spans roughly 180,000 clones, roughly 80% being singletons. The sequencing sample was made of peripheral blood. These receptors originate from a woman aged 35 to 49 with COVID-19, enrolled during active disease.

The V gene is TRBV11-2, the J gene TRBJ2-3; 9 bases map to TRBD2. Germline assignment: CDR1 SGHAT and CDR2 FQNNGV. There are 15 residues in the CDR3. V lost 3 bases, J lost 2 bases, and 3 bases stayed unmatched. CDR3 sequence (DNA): TGTGCCAGCAGCTTTAGCGGGGGCCCCACAGATACGCAGTATTTT. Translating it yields CASSFSGGPTDTQYF.

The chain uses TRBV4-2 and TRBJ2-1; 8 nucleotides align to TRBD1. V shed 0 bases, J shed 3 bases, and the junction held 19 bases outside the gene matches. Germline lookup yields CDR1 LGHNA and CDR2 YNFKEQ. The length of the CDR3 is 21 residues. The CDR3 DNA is TGTGCCAGCAGCCAAGACGTGGCAAGGACAGGGCCCCCTTTTTTCTACAATGAGCAGTTCTTC. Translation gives CASSQDVARTGPPFFYNEQFF.

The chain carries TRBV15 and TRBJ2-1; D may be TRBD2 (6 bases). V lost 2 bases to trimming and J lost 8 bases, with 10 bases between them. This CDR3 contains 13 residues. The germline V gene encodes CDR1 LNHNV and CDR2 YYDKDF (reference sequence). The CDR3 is CATSRLTSYEQFF. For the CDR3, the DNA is TGTGCCACCAGCAGACTTACTAGCTATGAGCAGTTCTTC.

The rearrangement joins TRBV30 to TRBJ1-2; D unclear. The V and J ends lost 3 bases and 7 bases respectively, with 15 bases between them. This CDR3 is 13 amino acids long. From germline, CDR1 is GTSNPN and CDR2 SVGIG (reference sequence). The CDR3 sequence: CAWSPVMTGGYTF. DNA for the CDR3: TGTGCCTGGAGCCCGGTAATGACTGGTGGCTACACCTTC. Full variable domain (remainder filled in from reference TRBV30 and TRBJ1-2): SQTIHQWPATLVQPVGSPLSLECTVEGTSNPNLYWYRQAAGRGLQLLFYSVGIGQISSEVPQNLSASRPQDRQFILSSKKLLLSDSGFYLCAWSPVMTGGYTFGSGTRLTVV.

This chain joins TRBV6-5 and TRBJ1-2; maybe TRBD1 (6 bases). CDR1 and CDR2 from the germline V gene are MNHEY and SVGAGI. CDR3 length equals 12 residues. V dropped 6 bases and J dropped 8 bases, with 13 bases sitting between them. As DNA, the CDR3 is TGTGCCAGCAGCCCGAACAGGGTCGGCTACACCTTC. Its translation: CASSPNRVGYTF.

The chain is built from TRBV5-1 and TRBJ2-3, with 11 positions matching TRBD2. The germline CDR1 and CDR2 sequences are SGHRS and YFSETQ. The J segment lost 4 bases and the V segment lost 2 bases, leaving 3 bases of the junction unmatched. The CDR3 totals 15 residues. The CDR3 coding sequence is TGCGCCAGCAGCTTTAGCGGGAGGGCCTCAGATACGCAGTATTTT. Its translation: CASSFSGRASDTQYF. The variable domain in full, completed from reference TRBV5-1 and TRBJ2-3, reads KAGVTQTPRYLIKTRGQQVTLSCSPISGHRSVSWYQQTPGQGLQFLFEYFSETQRNKGNFPGRFSGRQFSNSRSEMNVSTLELGDSALYLCASSFSGRASDTQYFGPGTRLTVL.

CDR3 bases: TGTGCCAGTGCAATCGGGACTAGCGGGGTCTACAATGAGCAGTTCTTC. Translated, it gives CASAIGTSGVYNEQFF. The genes are TRBV19 and TRBJ2-1, with 13 nucleotides matching TRBD2. Germline loops: CDR1 LNHDA, CDR2 SQIVND (reference sequence). Trimming cost V 8 bases and J 3 bases; bases outside gene matches: 7. This CDR3 spans 16 amino acids.

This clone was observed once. CDR3 amino acids: CASSYSGLAESYEQYF. The CDR3 nucleotides are TGTGCCAGCAGTTACTCCGGGCTAGCGGAGTCCTACGAGCAGTACTTC. The chain joins TRBV6-2 or TRBV6-3 to TRBJ2-7, with 7 nucleotides matching TRBD2. The CDR3 length is 16 residues. Unmatched junction bases numbered 6, after V lost 0 bases and J lost 1 base. Germline CDR1 MNHEY, CDR2 SVGEGT.

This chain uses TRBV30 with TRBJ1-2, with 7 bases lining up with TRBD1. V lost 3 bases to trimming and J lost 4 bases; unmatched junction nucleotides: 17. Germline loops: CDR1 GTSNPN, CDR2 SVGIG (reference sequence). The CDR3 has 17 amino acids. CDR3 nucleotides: TGTGCCTGGAGGTTTTTTGAGACAGGGCCTTCCTCCTATGGCTACACCTTC. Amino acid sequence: CAWRFFETGPSSYGYTF.

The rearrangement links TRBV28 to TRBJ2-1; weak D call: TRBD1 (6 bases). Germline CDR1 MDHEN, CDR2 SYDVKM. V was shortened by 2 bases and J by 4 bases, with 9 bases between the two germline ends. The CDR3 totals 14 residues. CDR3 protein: CASSLGQRYNEQFF. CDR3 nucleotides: TGTGCCAGCAGTTTAGGACAGAGGTACAATGAGCAGTTCTTC.

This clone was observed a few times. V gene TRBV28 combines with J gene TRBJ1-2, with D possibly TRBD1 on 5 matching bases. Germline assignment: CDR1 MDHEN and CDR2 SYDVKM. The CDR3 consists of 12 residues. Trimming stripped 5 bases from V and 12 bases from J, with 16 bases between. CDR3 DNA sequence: TGTGCCAGCAGTCCACAAACGGGGGTTAACACCTTC. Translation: CASSPQTGVNTF.

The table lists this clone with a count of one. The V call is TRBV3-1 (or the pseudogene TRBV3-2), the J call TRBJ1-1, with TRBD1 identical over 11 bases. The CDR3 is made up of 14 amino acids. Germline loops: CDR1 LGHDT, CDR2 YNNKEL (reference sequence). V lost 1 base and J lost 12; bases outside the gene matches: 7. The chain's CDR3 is CASSQGRTGGKPFF. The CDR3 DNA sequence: TGTGCCAGCAGCCAAGGGAGGACAGGGGGCAAACCTTTCTTT.

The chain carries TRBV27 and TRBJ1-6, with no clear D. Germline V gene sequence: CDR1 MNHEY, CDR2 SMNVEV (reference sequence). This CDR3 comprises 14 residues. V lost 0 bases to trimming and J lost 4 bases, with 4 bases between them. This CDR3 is CASSLSTYNSPLHF. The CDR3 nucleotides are TGTGCCAGCAGTTTATCCACTTATAATTCACCCCTCCACTTT.

The CDR3 here is CASSQVKGRSEQFF. The CDR3 bases are TGTGCCAGCAGCCAAGTAAAGGGGAGGAGTGAGCAGTTCTTC. The chain is built from TRBV3-1 (or the pseudogene TRBV3-2) and TRBJ2-1, with a tentative D call TRBD2 (6 bases). Trimming shortened V by 1 base and J by 9 bases, and 13 bases separated the two germline ends. Germline-derived CDR1 and CDR2 are LGHDT and YNNKEL (reference sequence). CDR3 length: 14 amino acids.

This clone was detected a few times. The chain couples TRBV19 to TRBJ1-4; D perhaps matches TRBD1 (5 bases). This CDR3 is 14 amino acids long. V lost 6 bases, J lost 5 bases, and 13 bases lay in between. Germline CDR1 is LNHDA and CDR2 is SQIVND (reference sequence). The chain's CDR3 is CASRPDSHNEKLFF. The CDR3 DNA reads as TGTGCCAGTAGACCCGACAGTCACAATGAAAAACTGTTTTTT.

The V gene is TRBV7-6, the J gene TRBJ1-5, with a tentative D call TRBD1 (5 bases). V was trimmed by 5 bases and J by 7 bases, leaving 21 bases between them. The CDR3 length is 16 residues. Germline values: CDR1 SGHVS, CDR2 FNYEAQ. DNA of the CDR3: TGTGCCAGCAGCCCCGGTGGAGGGCAGGGAGGACAGCCCCAGCATTTT. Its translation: CASSPGGGQGGQPQHF.

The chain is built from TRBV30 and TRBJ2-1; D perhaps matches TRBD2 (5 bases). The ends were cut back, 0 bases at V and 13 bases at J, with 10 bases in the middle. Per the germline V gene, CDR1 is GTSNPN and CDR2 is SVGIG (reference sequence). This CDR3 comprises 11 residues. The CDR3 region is CAWSVRGDQFF. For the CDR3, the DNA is TGTGCCTGGAGTGTACGGGGTGACCAGTTCTTC.

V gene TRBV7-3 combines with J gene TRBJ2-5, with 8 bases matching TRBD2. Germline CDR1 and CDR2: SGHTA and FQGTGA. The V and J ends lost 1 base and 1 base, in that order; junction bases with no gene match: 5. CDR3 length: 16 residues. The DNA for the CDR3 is TGTGCCAGCAGCTTAAGACAGCGGGAGAGCCAAGAGACCCAGTACTTC. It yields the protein CASSLRQRESQETQYF.

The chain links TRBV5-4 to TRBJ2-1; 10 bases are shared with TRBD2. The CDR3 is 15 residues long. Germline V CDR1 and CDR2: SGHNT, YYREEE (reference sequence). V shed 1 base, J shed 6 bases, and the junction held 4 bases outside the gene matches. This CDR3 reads CASSLFSGGFNEQFF. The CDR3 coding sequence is TGTGCCAGCAGCTTGTTTAGCGGGGGGTTCAATGAGCAGTTCTTC.

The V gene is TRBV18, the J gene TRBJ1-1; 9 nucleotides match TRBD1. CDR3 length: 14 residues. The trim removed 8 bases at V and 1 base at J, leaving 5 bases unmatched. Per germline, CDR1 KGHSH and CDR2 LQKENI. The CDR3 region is CASSPGQGNTEAFF. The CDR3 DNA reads TGTGCCAGCAGTCCGGGACAGGGGAACACTGAAGCTTTCTTT.

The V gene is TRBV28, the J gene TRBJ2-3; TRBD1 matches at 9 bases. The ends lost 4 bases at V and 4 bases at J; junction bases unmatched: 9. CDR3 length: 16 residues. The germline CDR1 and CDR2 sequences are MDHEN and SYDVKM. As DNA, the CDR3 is TGTGCCAGCAGTTCTCCCCGGGACAGGGTTCCAGATACGCAGTATTTT. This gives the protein CASSSPRDRVPDTQYF.